Listed below are T cell receptor beta chains from one sample, sequenced in a study of T cells in narcolepsy. Profiled with immunoSEQ multiplex PCR; TCRdb holds only in-frame clones, not every one. The data hold under 40,000 clones, with under 85% observed a single time. Specimen: memory (CD45RA-) CD4+ T cells from blood. All receptors derive from a human donor in good health. CDR3s include the opening cysteine and the closing phenylalanine or tryptophan. The D gene is left open where the match is weak. Clone size is stated in some rows and not others, as once, few, many or a class when expanded.

D gene	CDR3 length	J gene	V gene	clone size	CDR3 DNA	CDR3 protein
NA	11	TRBJ2-7	TRBV6-1	NA	TGTGCCAGCAGTCCAAAGAACGAGCAGTACTTC	CASSPKNEQYF
NA	15	TRBJ2-3	TRBV7-9	NA	TGTGCCAGCAGCTTTTCCGGGGGTAGCACAGATACGCAGTATTTT	CASSFSGGSTDTQYF
TRBD2	14	TRBJ2-2	TRBV6-1	few	TGTGCCGGCAGCGGGGGGGCAGGGACCGGGGAGCTGTTTTTT	CAGSGGAGTGELFF
NA	14	TRBJ1-2	TRBV6-5	NA	TGTGCCAGCAGTTACAGAGCGGACTACTATGGCTACACCTTC	CASSYRADYYGYTF
NA	16	TRBJ2-3	TRBV5-1	NA	TGCGCCAGCAGCCTTGGGCAAGGGTTGGCTTCAGATACGCAGTATTTT	CASSLGQGLASDTQYF
NA	13	TRBJ1-5	TRBV14	few	TGTGCCAGCAGCCAAGGGCCGGGGCAGCCCCAGCATTTT	CASSQGPGQPQHF
NA	12	TRBJ2-2	TRBV25-1	once	TGTGCCAGCAGTTCGCACACCGGGGAGCTGTTTTTT	CASSSHTGELFF
NA	16	TRBJ1-6	TRBV18	NA	TGTGCCAGCTCAGGCTCGGGGTCCTCCTATAATTCACCCCTCCACTTT	CASSGSGSSYNSPLHF
TRBD1	15	TRBJ1-2	TRBV7-2	NA	TGTGCCAGCAGCTTAGACGGAGGGGGCAACTATGGCTACACCTTC	CASSLDGGGNYGYTF
TRBD1	17	TRBJ1-5	TRBV4-1	NA	TGCGCCAGCAGCCAAGAAGTATGGGACAGGGAAAATCAGCCCCAGCATTTT	CASSQEVWDRENQPQHF
NA	14	TRBJ1-6	TRBV27	NA	TGTGCCAGCAGGCTGGGGGGCAATGATTCACCCCTCCACTTT	CASRLGGNDSPLHF
TRBD1	15	TRBJ1-5	TRBV6-5	NA	TGTGCCAGCAGTTACTCGACAGGGATAGGTCAGCCCCAGCATTTT	CASSYSTGIGQPQHF
TRBD1	13	TRBJ1-1	TRBV28	once	TGTGCCAGCAGCTCAGGGGGCCGGACTGAAGCTTTCTTT	CASSSGGRTEAFF
NA	12	TRBJ1-1	TRBV11-2	NA	TGTGCCAGCAGCTTCGTGGGAGGTGAAGCTTTCTTT	CASSFVGGEAFF
TRBD1	15	TRBJ1-2	TRBV5-4	NA	TGTGCCAGCAGCCCGCCGACAGGGGCTAACTATGGCTACACCTTC	CASSPPTGANYGYTF
NA	13	TRBJ2-1	TRBV13	few	TGTGCCAGCAGCCTGACAGCTAACAATGAGCAGTTCTTC	CASSLTANNEQFF
NA	13	TRBJ1-1	TRBV6-5	NA	TGTGCCAGCAGTTACGGGCAGAACACTGAAGCTTTCTTT	CASSYGQNTEAFF
NA	13	TRBJ1-2	TRBV5-6	NA	TGTGCCAGCAGCGGGGACGGAGGGGATGGCTACACCTTC	CASSGDGGDGYTF
NA	13	TRBJ1-2	TRBV6-5	NA	TGTGCCAGCAGCTCCCTTCGGGGGGATGGCTACACCTTC	CASSSLRGDGYTF
NA	16	TRBJ2-3	TRBV2	NA	TGTGCCAGCAGTGAAGGGGGACGACAGGAGGCAGATACGCAGTATTTT	CASSEGGRQEADTQYF
TRBD1	16	TRBJ1-1	TRBV4-3	once	TGCGCCAGCAGCCTTTTAAGTTACCGGGACAGCCCTGAAGCTTTCTTT	CASSLLSYRDSPEAFF
TRBD1	15	TRBJ1-5	TRBV6-5	few	TGTGCCAGCAGACGGACAGGGTGGAGCAATCAGCCCCAGCATTTT	CASRRTGWSNQPQHF
NA	15	TRBJ2-3	TRBV6-5	NA	TGTGCCAGCAGTTACGTCGAGGGGGGTACAGATACGCAGTATTTT	CASSYVEGGTDTQYF
TRBD2	17	TRBJ2-2	TRBV4-1	NA	TGCGCCAGCAGCCAAGATGTCGGGGGGGCCAACACCGGGGAGCTGTTTTTT	CASSQDVGGANTGELFF
NA	11	TRBJ1-2	TRBV29-1	NA	TGCAGCGTTGATCAAGGGGATGGCTACACCTTC	CSVDQGDGYTF
TRBD1	17	TRBJ2-6	TRBV10-3	NA	TGTGCCATCAGTGCGGGGACAGGGGGTCGTGGGGCCAACGTCCTGACTTTC	CAISAGTGGRGANVLTF
NA	17	TRBJ1-1	TRBV7-9	NA	TGTGCCAGCAGCCCCGGACAGTGGGGTCGGGTGAACACTGAAGCTTTCTTT	CASSPGQWGRVNTEAFF
NA	17	TRBJ1-3	TRBV4-2	NA	TGTGCCAGCAGCCAAGATGGGGGGGTCGTCTCTGGAAACACCATATATTTT	CASSQDGGVVSGNTIYF
TRBD1	16	TRBJ1-4	TRBV5-1	NA	TGCGCCAGCAGCTTAGGAACGACAGGGAGTAATGAAAAACTGTTTTTT	CASSLGTTGSNEKLFF
NA	11	TRBJ1-2	TRBV20-1	NA	TGCAGTGCTAGTGGAGAAAATGGCTACACCTTC	CSASGENGYTF
TRBD1	17	TRBJ1-3	TRBV28	NA	TGTGCCAGCAAGATGGACAGGGGATCATTTTCTGGAAACACCATATATTTT	CASKMDRGSFSGNTIYF
TRBD2	14	TRBJ2-3	TRBV10-3	once	TGTGCCACCCAGCGGGACGCCAGCACAGATACGCAGTATTTT	CATQRDASTDTQYF
NA	14	TRBJ1-5	TRBV6-1	NA	TGTGCCAGCACTGAAGGACAGCCCAATCAGCCCCAGCATTTT	CASTEGQPNQPQHF
NA	14	TRBJ2-7	TRBV30	NA	TGTGCCTGCGGCCCACGGAGGGGGGTGGGTGAGCAGTACTTC	CACGPRRGVGEQYF
NA	15	TRBJ1-2	TRBV2	NA	TGTGCCAGCAGCTACGCTGAGGGCGCGGACTATGGCTACACCTTC	CASSYAEGADYGYTF
NA	17	TRBJ2-1	TRBV7-2	once	TGTGCCAGCAGCTTAACGGGGGGCCATGGCGGTTACAATGAGCAGTTCTTC	CASSLTGGHGGYNEQFF
TRBD1	15	TRBJ1-4	TRBV7-2	NA	TGTGCCAGCAGCCAAAGAGACAGGGGAAGGGAAAAACTGTTTTTT	CASSQRDRGREKLFF
TRBD1	15	TRBJ1-5	TRBV5-6	NA	TGTGCCAGCAGCTTACAGGGGGAAGGCAATCAGCCCCAGCATTTT	CASSLQGEGNQPQHF
TRBD1	13	TRBJ1-2	TRBV10-2	NA	TGCGCCAGCACGGGACAGGGGATGAGTGGCTACACCTTC	CASTGQGMSGYTF
NA	17	TRBJ2-7	TRBV7-2	once	TGTGCCAGCAGCTTAGGGTCGTCGGTGGCTTTCTCCTACGAGCAGTACTTC	CASSLGSSVAFSYEQYF
NA	12	TRBJ1-1	TRBV6-1	NA	TGTGCCAGCAAAACGGGCTACACTGAAGCTTTCTTT	CASKTGYTEAFF
TRBD1	16	TRBJ1-6	TRBV5-5	NA	TGTGCCAGCAGCTTGCCTGGGACAGGCAATAATTCACCCCTCCACTTT	CASSLPGTGNNSPLHF
TRBD2	14	TRBJ2-3	TRBV7-8	NA	TGTGCCAGCAGCTTAATGCGGGGGAGGGATACGCAGTATTTT	CASSLMRGRDTQYF
NA	14	TRBJ1-2	TRBV6-1	NA	TGTGCCAGCAGGGAGAGCGGGGGCCATACCGGCTACACCTTC	CASRESGGHTGYTF
NA	15	TRBJ2-3	TRBV2	NA	TGTGCCAGCAGTGATGGGACACCCTCCGCAGATACGCAGTATTTT	CASSDGTPSADTQYF
NA	17	TRBJ1-6	TRBV28	NA	TGTGCCAGCAGTCCCAGTGGGAGAACAGGGTTCGATTCACCCCTCCACTTT	CASSPSGRTGFDSPLHF
NA	13	TRBJ2-2	TRBV28	NA	TGTGCCAGCAGTTCGGGACTTACCGGGGAGCTGTTTTTT	CASSSGLTGELFF
NA	14	TRBJ1-4	TRBV2	NA	TGTGCCAGCAAATTGACAGCAACTAATGAAAAACTGTTTTTT	CASKLTATNEKLFF
NA	13	TRBJ2-7	TRBV4-1	NA	TGCGCCAGCAGCCAAGGTAAGGACCCGGAGCAGTACTTC	CASSQGKDPEQYF
NA	13	TRBJ2-3	TRBV6-5	NA	TGTGCCAGCAGTTACAGGAACACAGATACGCAGTATTTT	CASSYRNTDTQYF
TRBD1	16	TRBJ1-1	TRBV7-6	once	TGTGCCAGCAGCTTAAAAGATCTGCAGGGGGGGACTGAAGCTTTCTTT	CASSLKDLQGGTEAFF
NA	15	TRBJ1-1	TRBV6-1	NA	TGTGCCAGCAGTCTCCGGGAGGGGGGAAACACTGAAGCTTTCTTT	CASSLREGGNTEAFF
NA	15	TRBJ2-2	TRBV11-2	NA	TGTGCCAGCAGCTCCCAGACAGCGAACACCGGGGAGCTGTTTTTT	CASSSQTANTGELFF
TRBD1	14	TRBJ1-1	TRBV6-5	NA	TGTGCCAGCAGTTACGATCGGGACAGGGTGGGAGCTTTCTTT	CASSYDRDRVGAFF
TRBD1	13	TRBJ1-2	TRBV4-3	NA	TGCGCCAGCAGCCAAGAGAACAGGGGGCAACACACCTTC	CASSQENRGQHTF
NA	15	TRBJ1-3	TRBV7-8	few	TGTGCCAGCAGCTTAGGGGCGGCCTCTGGAAACACCATATATTTT	CASSLGAASGNTIYF
NA	15	TRBJ2-7	TRBV5-4	once	TGTGCCAGCAGCAAAGGACCCCCTGGCTCCTACGAGCAGTACTTC	CASSKGPPGSYEQYF
NA	14	TRBJ1-3	TRBV28	few	TGTGCCAGCAGATTCGCCTCCTCTGGAAACACCATATATTTT	CASRFASSGNTIYF
TRBD1	15	TRBJ1-6	TRBV7-2	once	TGTGCCAGCAGCTCACAACAGGGGGACAATTCACCCCTCCACTTT	CASSSQQGDNSPLHF
NA	12	TRBJ1-2	TRBV10-3	NA	TGTGCCATCAGTGTAACAGACGGGCACCACACCTTC	CAISVTDGHHTF